This T cell receptor beta chain was recovered during a study of T cell repertoires in cytomegalovirus infection. CDR1 is SEHNR, CDR2 FQNEAQ, per germline (reference sequence). The CDR3 is 12 residues long. Trimming removed 1 base at V and 7 bases at J, with 5 bases between. TCRdb reprocessed the reads via MiXCR and lists one record per CDR3 protein. The sample has about 310,000 distinct CDR3 sequences, about a sixth seen once. Study-wide results and caveats: Public TCR beta family frequency separated CMV-and-HLA carriers, including in an independent cohort. The ex vivo response was dominated by HLA-C-restricted CMV-specific TCR beta clonotypes.

This clonotype was seen at least ten times. Its cognate antigen is unknown. Sequenced material: PBMCs. The clonotype comes from a human donor in good health (CMV status not recorded). Some clones in this sample may be carry-over from other donors' samples. The rearrangement uses TRBV7-9 and TRBJ1-5; D gene unclear. For the CDR3, the DNA is TGTGCCAGCAGCTTAGACCGCCAGCCCCAGCATTTT. This gives the protein CASSLDRQPQHF.